This TCR beta chain was observed in a study of T cells after posttransplantation cyclophosphamide. Controls had myeloablative marrow grafts with methotrexate and calcineurin inhibitor, sampled at 1 year. The data were produced by immunoSEQ multiplex PCR, yet TCRdb's version contains in-frame clones alone and is incomplete. The data hold around 15,000 clones, with 80% to 90% observed a single time. Overall study results and limits: After PTCy, TRB diversity resembled that of CNI/methotrexate controls. Skin or GI-infiltrating T cells shared few TRB sequences with blood. Later post-transplant blood repertoires were often dominated by donor CD8+ memory clones.

Remarks on this clone: No antigen is known for it.

Trimming cost V 6 bases and J 6 bases, with 14 bases left between them. Germline CDR1 MDHEN, CDR2 SYDVKM. The CDR3 runs to 13 residues. The chain has TRBV28 and TRBJ1-1; D is unclear. The material sequenced was PBMCs, taken roughly 470 days after allogeneic stem cell transplant with calcineurin inhibitor and methotrexate. This receptor was taken from a male patient in his thirties who received an allogeneic stem cell transplant from an unrelated donor, was CMV-positive, and had acute and chronic GVHD. A subset of T cells may come from the graft donor. The CDR3 region has the DNA TGTGCCAGCAGGTACCGGAGGGAGGCTGAAGCTTTCTTT. Translated, it gives CASRYRREAEAFF. Full variable domain (remainder filled in from reference TRBV28 and TRBJ1-1): DVKVTQSSRYLVKRTGEKVFLECVQDMDHENMFWYRQDPGLGLRLIYFSYDVKMKEKGDIPEGYSVSREKKERFSLILESASTNQTSMYLCASRYRREAEAFFGQGTRLTVV.